Presented here are 18 T cell receptor beta chains from one specimen sequenced in a study of T-cell memory formation after mild COVID-19. TCRdb used MiXCR to reprocess the 5' RACE reads, holding one entry per CDR3 protein. The repertoire has approximately 340,000 distinct CDR3 sequences, 10% to 15% of them found once; the top ten carry about a fifth. Specimen: PBMCs or a T cell subset sorted from them (not recorded which). These receptors were taken from a man in his late teens or twenties who had mild COVID-19 (a few samples of this study predate the infection). Cell type and time point are not known.

The chain has TRBV25-1 and TRBJ2-5; D is unresolved. Trimming removed 3 bases from V and 7 bases from J, with 21 bases in between. CDR3 length: 16 residues. Germline lookup yields CDR1 MGHDK and CDR2 SYGVNS. The CDR3 loop reads CASSESIVSNIGTQYF. In DNA form, the CDR3 reads TGTGCCAGCAGTGAGTCGATTGTGTCCAATATAGGGACCCAGTACTTC.

A few counts support this clonotype. This chain joins TRBV29-1 and TRBJ1-1; D gene unclear. Trimming removed 2 bases from V and 11 bases from J, with 15 bases in between. Germline V gene lookup returns CDR1 SQVTM and CDR2 ANQGSEA. The CDR3 totals 12 residues. The CDR3 DNA follows: TGCAGCGTTGAATTGGCGCACAGTCAGGCTTTCTTT. Encoded protein: CSVELAHSQAFF.

CDR3 loop: CASTDRVVQPQHF. The CDR3 DNA is TGTGCCAGCACCGACAGGGTGGTTCAGCCCCAGCATTTT. This chain joins TRBV6-6 and TRBJ1-5; 7 bases match TRBD1. There are 13 residues in the CDR3. Trimming cost V 7 bases and J 6 bases; bases outside gene matches: 6. Germline CDR1 MNHNY, CDR2 SVGAGI (reference sequence).

V and J are TRBV2 and TRBJ2-1; maybe TRBD2 (6 bases). The CDR3 has 17 amino acids. Germline values: CDR1 SNHLY, CDR2 FYNNEI. Trimming removed 8 bases at V and 8 bases at J, with 28 bases between. The CDR3 nucleotides read TGTGCCAGCCCGGGACTCCGAACAAGGGCCTTGATACATGAGCAGTTCTTC. As protein: CASPGLRTRALIHEQFF.

With respect to this clonotype: The junction departs from the called germline gene at one end, perhaps through a read error. The V call is TRBV6-1, the J call TRBJ1-1, with D possibly TRBD1 on 5 matching bases. Germline V gives CDR1 MNHNS, CDR2 SASEGT. The CDR3 is made up of 13 amino acids. The CDR3 DNA reads TGTGCCAGAAGTGTCGGGGGTGACACTGAAGCTTTCTTT. Amino acid sequence: CARSVGGDTEAFF.

This clonotype appeared many times. The rearrangement joins TRBV5-1 to TRBJ2-3, with a weak D call TRBD2 (7 bases). With 5 bases removed from V and 2 bases from J, the gap between germline ends came to 12 bases. CDR1 is SGHRS and CDR2 is YFSETQ in the germline V gene. The CDR3 has 14 amino acids. CDR3 sequence: CASRGGGYTDTQYF. In DNA form, the CDR3 reads TGCGCCAGCAGGGGCGGGGGCTACACAGATACGCAGTATTTT.

This clonotype was detected only a few times. This sequence joins TRBV4-3 and TRBJ2-5; 13 positions agree with TRBD2. Per the germline V gene, CDR1 is LGHNA and CDR2 is YSLEER. The CDR3 loop spans 17 amino acids. V lost 4 bases to trimming and J lost 2 bases; unmatched junction nucleotides: 7. This CDR3 reads CASSPGPTSGGQETQYF. The DNA of the CDR3 is TGCGCCAGCAGCCCCGGTCCGACTAGCGGGGGGCAAGAGACCCAGTACTTC.

The rearrangement links TRBV6-2 or TRBV6-3 to TRBJ2-1; D not resolved. Trimming pared 7 bases from V and 4 bases from J, leaving 8 bases between. CDR1 and CDR2 (germline): MNHEY, SVGEGT. The CDR3 consists of 12 residues. The CDR3 DNA reads as TGTGCCAGCATAGGCGGATACAATGAGCAGTTCTTC. Its translation is CASIGGYNEQFF.

This clonotype was seen at least ten times. This chain connects TRBV10-3 to TRBJ2-3; D is perhaps TRBD1 (6 bases). Per germline, CDR1 ENHRY and CDR2 SYGVKD. V was trimmed by 11 bases and J by 2 bases, leaving 14 bases between them. This CDR3 is built from 13 residues. DNA for the CDR3: TGTGCCGCCAGGGGAGATGACACAGATACGCAGTATTTT. Its protein is CAARGDDTDTQYF.

This clonotype has a handful of counts. The chain couples TRBV25-1 to TRBJ1-2; TRBD1 might be the D (5 bases). V was trimmed by 6 bases and J by 8 bases, leaving 16 bases between them. The CDR3 is made up of 13 amino acids. The germline CDR1 and CDR2 sequences are MGHDK and SYGVNS. The CDR3 nucleotides are TGTGCCAGCAGCCCAGGGAGGTTCGGGGGCTACACCTTC. This sequence encodes CASSPGRFGGYTF.

J is TRBJ2-7 and V is TRBV4-1; a weak D match, TRBD2 (6 bases). The CDR3 length is 15 residues. Looked up from germline, CDR1 is MGHRA and CDR2 is YSYEKL. V was pared by 0 bases and J by 4 bases, with 13 bases between. CDR3 sequence: CASSQEEGLGYEQYV. DNA of the CDR3: TGCGCCAGCAGCCAAGAGGAGGGATTGGGGTACGAGCAGTACGTC.

V and J are TRBV7-2 and TRBJ2-2; 10 bases are a match to TRBD1. The CDR3 contains 16 residues. In germline, CDR1 is SGHTA, CDR2 FQGNSA. Trimming took 4 bases from V and 4 from J; bases not matched to a gene: 6. CDR3 in DNA: TGTGCCAGCAGCTCAGCCGGGACAGGGGTCACCGGGGAGCTGTTTTTT. This gives the protein CASSSAGTGVTGELFF.

The gene calls are TRBV29-1 and TRBJ2-5; 7 bases map to TRBD2. With 3 bases clipped from V and 4 bases from J, the junction kept 8 bases outside the gene matches. CDR3 length equals 14 residues. CDR1 is SQVTM and CDR2 is ANQGSEA in the germline V gene. The CDR3 DNA sequence: TGCAGCGTTGATGCGGGAGAAGGCACAGAGACCCAGTACTTC. Protein product: CSVDAGEGTETQYF.

This clonotype was counted a few times. The rearrangement uses TRBV27 and TRBJ2-5; maybe TRBD2 (5 bases). The CDR3 consists of 14 residues. Trimming removed 2 bases from V and 5 bases from J, with 12 bases in between. Per germline, CDR1 MNHEY and CDR2 SMNVEV (reference sequence). The CDR3: CASSLPGLTETQYF. The CDR3 nucleotides are TGTGCCAGCAGTTTACCCGGACTGACTGAGACCCAGTACTTC.

This clonotype appeared a few times. This rearrangement joins TRBV7-8 to TRBJ2-1; D remains unclear. In germline, CDR1 is SGHVS, CDR2 FQNEAQ. V was trimmed by 5 bases and J by 9 bases, leaving 8 bases between them. This CDR3 has 11 amino acids. The CDR3 coding sequence is TGTGCCAGCAGCCCTACTCGTGAGCAGTTCTTC. Translated: CASSPTREQFF.

This clonotype was observed a handful of times. The junction departs from the called germline gene at one end, perhaps through a read error. This sequence joins TRBV20-1 and TRBJ1-3; 7 bases match TRBD1. The CDR3 is made up of 16 amino acids. The germline V gene encodes CDR1 DFQATT and CDR2 SNEGSKA (reference sequence). The CDR3, as DNA: TGCAGTGCTCGAGATCCCTCCGGGACAGACGGAAACACCATATATTTT. It is translated as CSARDPSGTDGNTIYF.

The chain employs TRBV27 and TRBJ1-6, with TRBD1 as a possible D gene (6 bases). Germline assignment: CDR1 MNHEY and CDR2 SMNVEV (reference sequence). The CDR3 extends over 15 amino acids. V was clipped by 2 bases and J by 4 bases, with 9 bases between them. The CDR3 DNA reads as TGTGCCAGCAGTTTAGAGGGGGTTTATAATTCACCCCTCCACTTT. This translates into CASSLEGVYNSPLHF.

V is TRBV12-3 or TRBV12-4 and J is TRBJ1-2; TRBD1 matches at 12 bases. The CDR3 runs 14 residues. The junction had 8 bases not matched to a gene; V was cut back by 8 bases and J by 7 bases. DNA for the CDR3: TGTGCCAGCTCCCCCGGGACAGGGGGCTTTGGCTACACCTTC. It specifies CASSPGTGGFGYTF.